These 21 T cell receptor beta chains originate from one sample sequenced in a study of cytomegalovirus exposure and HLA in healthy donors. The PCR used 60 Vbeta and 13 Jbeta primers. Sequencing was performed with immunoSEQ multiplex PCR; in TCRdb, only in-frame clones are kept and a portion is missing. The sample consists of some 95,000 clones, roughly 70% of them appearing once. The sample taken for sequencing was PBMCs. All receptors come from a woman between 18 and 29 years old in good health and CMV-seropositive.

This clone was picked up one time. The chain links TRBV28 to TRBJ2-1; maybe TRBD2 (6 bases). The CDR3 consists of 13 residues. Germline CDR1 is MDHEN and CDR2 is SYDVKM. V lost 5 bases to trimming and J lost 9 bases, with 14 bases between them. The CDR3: CASSLEEGGEQFF. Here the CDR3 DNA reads TGTGCCAGCAGTCTGGAGGAGGGCGGTGAGCAGTTCTTC.

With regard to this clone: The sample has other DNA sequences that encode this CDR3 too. The CDR3 DNA reads TGCAGCGCCGGACAGGGAACAACTGAAGCTTTCTTT. Protein: CSAGQGTTEAFF. This sequence joins TRBV29-1 and TRBJ1-1; 8 bases are shared with TRBD1. From germline, CDR1 is SQVTM and CDR2 ANQGSEA. The CDR3 length is 12 residues. V shed 7 bases and J 5 bases; nucleotides not matched to a gene: 6.

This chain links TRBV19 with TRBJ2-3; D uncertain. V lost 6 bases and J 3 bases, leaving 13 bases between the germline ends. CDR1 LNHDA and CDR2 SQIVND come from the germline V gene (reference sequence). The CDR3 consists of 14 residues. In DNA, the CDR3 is TGTGCCAGTAGAGGCAGGCCACTGACAGATACGCAGTATTTT. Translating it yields CASRGRPLTDTQYF. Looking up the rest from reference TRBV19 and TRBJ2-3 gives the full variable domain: DGGITQSPKYLFRKEGQNVTLSCEQNLNHDAMYWYRQDPGQGLRLIYYSQIVNDFQKGDIAEGYSVSREKKESFPLTVTSAQKNPTAFYLCASRGRPLTDTQYFGPGTRLTVL.

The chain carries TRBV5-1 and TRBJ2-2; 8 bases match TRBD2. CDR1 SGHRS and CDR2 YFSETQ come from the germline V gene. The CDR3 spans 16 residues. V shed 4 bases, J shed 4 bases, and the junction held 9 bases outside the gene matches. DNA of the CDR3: TGCGCCAGCAGCCGACGGGAGGGAGGGATCACCGGGGAGCTGTTTTTT. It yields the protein CASSRREGGITGELFF. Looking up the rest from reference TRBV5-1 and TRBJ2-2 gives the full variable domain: KAGVTQTPRYLIKTRGQQVTLSCSPISGHRSVSWYQQTPGQGLQFLFEYFSETQRNKGNFPGRFSGRQFSNSRSEMNVSTLELGDSALYLCASSRREGGITGELFFGEGSRLTVL.

CDR3 residues: CASTLPRQVEAFF. The DNA of the CDR3 is TGTGCCAGCACCCTCCCACGACAGGTTGAAGCTTTCTTT. V is TRBV28 and J is TRBJ1-1, with a possible D match to TRBD1 (6 bases). Germline V CDR1 and CDR2: MDHEN, SYDVKM. There are 13 residues in the CDR3. With 7 bases removed from V and 7 bases from J, the gap between germline ends came to 16 bases.

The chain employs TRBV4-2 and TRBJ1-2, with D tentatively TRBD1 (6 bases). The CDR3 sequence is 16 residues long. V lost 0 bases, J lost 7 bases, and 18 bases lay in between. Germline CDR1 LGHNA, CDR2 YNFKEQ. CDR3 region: CASSQEGGAGGIGYTF. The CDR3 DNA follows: TGTGCCAGCAGCCAAGAAGGGGGTGCTGGGGGCATTGGCTACACCTTC.

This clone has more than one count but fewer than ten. CDR3 coding DNA: TGTGCCAGCAGCGAGGGACAGGCCCCCTCGCCATTTCGGTCCGGGGAGCTGTTTTTT. Its translation is CASSEGQAPSPFRSGELFF. The chain combines TRBV5-8 with TRBJ2-2, with 8 bases matching TRBD1. V trimming: 4 bases; J trimming: 6 bases; junction bases outside the gene matches: 20. This CDR3 region has 19 residues. Germline loops: CDR1 SGHTS, CDR2 YDEGEE.

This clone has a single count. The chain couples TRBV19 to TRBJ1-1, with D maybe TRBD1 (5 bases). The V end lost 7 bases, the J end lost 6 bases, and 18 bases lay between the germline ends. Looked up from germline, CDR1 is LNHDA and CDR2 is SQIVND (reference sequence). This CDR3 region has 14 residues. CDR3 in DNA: TGTGCCAGTACCTTAACTGGGGGAGGGCCTGAAGCTTTCTTT. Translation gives CASTLTGGGPEAFF. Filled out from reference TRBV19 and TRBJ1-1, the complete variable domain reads DGGITQSPKYLFRKEGQNVTLSCEQNLNHDAMYWYRQDPGQGLRLIYYSQIVNDFQKGDIAEGYSVSREKKESFPLTVTSAQKNPTAFYLCASTLTGGGPEAFFGQGTRLTVV.

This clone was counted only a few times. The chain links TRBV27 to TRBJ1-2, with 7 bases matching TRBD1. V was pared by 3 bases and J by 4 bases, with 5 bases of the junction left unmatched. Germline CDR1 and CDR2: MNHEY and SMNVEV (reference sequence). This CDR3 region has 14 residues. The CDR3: CASSFDRAGYGYTF. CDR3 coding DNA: TGTGCCAGCAGTTTTGACAGGGCGGGCTATGGCTACACCTTC.

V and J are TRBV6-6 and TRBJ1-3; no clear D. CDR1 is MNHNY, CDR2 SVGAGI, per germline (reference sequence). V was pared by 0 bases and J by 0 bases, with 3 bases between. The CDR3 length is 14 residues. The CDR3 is CASSYSNSGNTIYF. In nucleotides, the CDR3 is TGTGCCAGCAGTTACTCCAACTCTGGAAACACCATATATTTT.

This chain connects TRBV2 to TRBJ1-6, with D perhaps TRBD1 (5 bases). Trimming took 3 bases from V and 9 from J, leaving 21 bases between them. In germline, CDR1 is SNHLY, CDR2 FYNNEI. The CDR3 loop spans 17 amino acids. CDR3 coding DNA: TGTGCCAGCAGTGACCAACGGACACCACGGTTTACTTCACCCCTCCACTTT. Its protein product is CASSDQRTPRFTSPLHF.

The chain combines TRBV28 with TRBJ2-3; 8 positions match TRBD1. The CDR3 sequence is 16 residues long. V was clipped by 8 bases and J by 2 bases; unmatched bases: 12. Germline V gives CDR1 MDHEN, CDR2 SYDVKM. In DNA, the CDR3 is TGTGCCAGCGCCGAACTCCGGACAGGGAACACAGATACGCAGTATTTT. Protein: CASAELRTGNTDTQYF.

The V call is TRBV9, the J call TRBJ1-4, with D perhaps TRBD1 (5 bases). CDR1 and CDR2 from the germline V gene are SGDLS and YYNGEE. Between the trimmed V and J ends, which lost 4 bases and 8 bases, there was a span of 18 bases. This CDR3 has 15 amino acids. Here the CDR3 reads CASSPRDSGNEKLFF. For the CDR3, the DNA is TGTGCCAGCAGCCCTCGGGACTCCGGGAACGAAAAACTGTTTTTT.

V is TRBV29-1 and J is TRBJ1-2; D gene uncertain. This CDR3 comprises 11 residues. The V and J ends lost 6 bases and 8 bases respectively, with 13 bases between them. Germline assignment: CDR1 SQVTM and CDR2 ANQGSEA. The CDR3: CSVGVDNGYTF. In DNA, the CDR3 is TGCAGCGTAGGAGTTGATAACGGCTACACCTTC.

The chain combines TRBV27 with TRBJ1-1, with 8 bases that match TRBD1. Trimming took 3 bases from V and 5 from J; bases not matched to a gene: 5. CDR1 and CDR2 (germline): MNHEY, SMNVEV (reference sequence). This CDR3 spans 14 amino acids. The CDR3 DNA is TGTGCCAGCAGTTTTGTTACAGGGGGGACTGAAGCTTTCTTT. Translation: CASSFVTGGTEAFF.

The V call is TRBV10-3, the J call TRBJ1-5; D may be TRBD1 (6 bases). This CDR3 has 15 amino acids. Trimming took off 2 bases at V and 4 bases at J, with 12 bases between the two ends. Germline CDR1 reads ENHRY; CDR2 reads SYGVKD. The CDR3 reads CAISEVIGGNQPQHF. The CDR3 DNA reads TGTGCCATCAGTGAGGTAATAGGGGGAAATCAGCCCCAGCATTTT.

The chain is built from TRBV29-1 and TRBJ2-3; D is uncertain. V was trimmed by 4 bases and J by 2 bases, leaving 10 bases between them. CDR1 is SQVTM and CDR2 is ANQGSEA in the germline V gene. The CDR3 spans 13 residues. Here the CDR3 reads CSVGGRFTDTQYF. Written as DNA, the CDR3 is TGCAGCGTTGGTGGCCGATTCACAGATACGCAGTATTTT.

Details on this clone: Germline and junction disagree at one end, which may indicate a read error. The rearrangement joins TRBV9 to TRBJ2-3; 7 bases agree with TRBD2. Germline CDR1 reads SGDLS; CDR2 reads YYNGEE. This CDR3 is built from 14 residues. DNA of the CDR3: TGTGCCAGCAGCGCGGTGACTAGCAGAGATACGCAGTATTTT. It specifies CASSAVTSRDTQYF.

This CDR3 reads CASSWTSSNTGELFF. Written as DNA, the CDR3 is TGTGCCAGCAGTTGGACTAGTTCTAACACCGGGGAGCTGTTTTTT. The chain uses TRBV27 and TRBJ2-2, with 7 bases aligning to TRBD2. J lost 2 bases, V lost 4 bases, and 4 bases had no gene match. CDR1 is MNHEY, CDR2 SMNVEV, per germline (reference sequence). CDR3 size: 15 residues.

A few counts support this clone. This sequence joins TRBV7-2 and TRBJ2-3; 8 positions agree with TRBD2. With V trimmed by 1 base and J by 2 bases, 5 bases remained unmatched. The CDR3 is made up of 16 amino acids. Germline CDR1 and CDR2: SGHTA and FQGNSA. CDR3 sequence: CASSLGAGGLTDTQYF. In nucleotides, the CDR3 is TGTGCCAGCAGCTTAGGTGCGGGGGGACTCACAGATACGCAGTATTTT.

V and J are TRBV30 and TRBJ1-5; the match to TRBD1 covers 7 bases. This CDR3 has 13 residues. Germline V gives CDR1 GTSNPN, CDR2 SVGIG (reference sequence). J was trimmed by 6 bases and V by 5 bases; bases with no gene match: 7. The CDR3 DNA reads TGTGCCTGGGGCTACAGGGGCGGTCAGCCCCAGCATTTT. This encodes CAWGYRGGQPQHF.